The 10 T cell receptor beta chains below come from one sample, sequenced in a study of T cell responses to AZD1222 COVID-19 vaccine. TCRdb keeps only in-frame clones here, not all; method: immunoSEQ multiplex PCR. The table shows 100,000 to 120,000 clones, with 87% occurring only once. This specimen was peripheral blood, taken on day 0 of AZD1222 vaccination. The receptors come from an adult in good health.

The V call is TRBV5-1, the J call TRBJ1-5; TRBD1 aligns across 8 bases. CDR3 length: 17 residues. CDR1 SGHRS and CDR2 YFSETQ come from the germline V gene. The V and J ends lost 1 base and 4 bases, in that order; junction bases with no gene match: 10. For the CDR3, the DNA is TGCGCCAGCAGCTTGATGAAGAGGGACAGGAAAAATCAGCCCCAGCATTTT. This gives the protein CASSLMKRDRKNQPQHF. The whole variable domain, remainder taken from reference TRBV5-1 and TRBJ1-5, is KAGVTQTPRYLIKTRGQQVTLSCSPISGHRSVSWYQQTPGQGLQFLFEYFSETQRNKGNFPGRFSGRQFSNSRSEMNVSTLELGDSALYLCASSLMKRDRKNQPQHFGDGTRLSIL.

J is TRBJ2-7 and V is TRBV6-5; D is unresolved. The CDR3 is 14 residues long. Germline loops: CDR1 MNHEY, CDR2 SVGAGI. The V end was cut by 0 bases, the J end by 3 bases, with 9 bases between. The chain's CDR3 is CASSYSGSNYEQYF. The CDR3 bases are TGTGCCAGCAGTTACTCTGGTAGCAACTACGAGCAGTACTTC.

V and J are TRBV11-2 and TRBJ1-3; 7 bases are shared with TRBD1. The CDR3 has 17 amino acids. The V segment lost 5 bases and the J segment 0 bases; nucleotides outside the gene matches: 10. Germline-derived CDR1 and CDR2 are SGHAT and FQNNGV. CDR3 residues: CASSGRQGRGSGNTIYF. The CDR3 region has the DNA TGTGCCAGCAGCGGCAGACAGGGCAGAGGCTCTGGAAACACCATATATTTT.

The chain carries TRBV28 and TRBJ1-1; 7 nucleotides align to TRBD1. This CDR3 is 16 amino acids long. Germline lookup yields CDR1 MDHEN and CDR2 SYDVKM. The trim removed 3 bases at V and 6 bases at J, leaving 13 bases unmatched. The CDR3 DNA reads TGTGCCAGCAGTTTGGGAGGGGGCGGTAAGAAGGCTGAAGCTTTCTTT. Its protein product is CASSLGGGGKKAEAFF.

This chain links TRBV28 with TRBJ2-1, with D tentatively TRBD1 or TRBD2 (5 bases each). The V end lost 2 bases, the J end lost 1 base, and 12 bases lay between the germline ends. Germline CDR1 is MDHEN and CDR2 is SYDVKM. The CDR3 is made up of 16 amino acids. CDR3 in amino acids: CASSLTGAVSYNEQFF. The CDR3 DNA is TGTGCCAGCAGTTTAACCGGGGCGGTATCCTACAATGAGCAGTTCTTC.

This clone was counted between two and nine times. CDR3 nucleotide sequence: TGTGCCAGCAGACCACTGGACAGGGGTAGCACAGATACGCAGTATTTT. Encoded protein: CASRPLDRGSTDTQYF. The V and J genes are TRBV5-6 and TRBJ2-3, with TRBD1 identical over 9 bases. The CDR3 length is 16 residues. Trimming removed 5 bases from V and 0 bases from J; junction bases left unmatched: 7. Germline CDR1 is SGHDT and CDR2 is YYEEEE. The complete variable domain, with remaining parts taken from reference TRBV5-6 and TRBJ2-3, reads DAGVTQSPTHLIKTRGQQVTLRCSPKSGHDTVSWYQQALGQGPQFIFQYYEEEERQRGNFPDRFSGHQFPNYSSELNVNALLLGDSALYLCASRPLDRGSTDTQYFGPGTRLTVL.

The V and J genes are TRBV29-1 and TRBJ2-5, with no clear D. V was cut by 1 base and J by 9 bases, with 15 bases left in between. Germline CDR1 is SQVTM and CDR2 is ANQGSEA. This CDR3 contains 13 residues. In DNA form, the CDR3 reads TGCAGCGTTGAAGTCCCGCCTGGCGGAGCCCAGTACTTC. It yields the protein CSVEVPPGGAQYF.

The chain carries TRBV19 and TRBJ2-7; D gene uncertain. This CDR3 is built from 16 residues. V was pared by 5 bases and J by 3 bases, with 20 bases between. Germline lookup yields CDR1 LNHDA and CDR2 SQIVND (reference sequence). This chain's CDR3 is CASSPDPDTKYYEQYF. The CDR3 coding sequence is TGTGCCAGTAGTCCCGACCCTGATACAAAATACTACGAGCAGTACTTC.

The gene calls are TRBV10-3 and TRBJ1-1; weak D call: TRBD1 (6 bases). V was clipped by 6 bases and J by 3 bases, with 17 bases between them. In germline, CDR1 is ENHRY, CDR2 SYGVKD. The CDR3 is made up of 15 amino acids. CDR3 region: CAIRGDGGPDTEAFF. DNA of the CDR3: TGTGCCATCAGAGGGGACGGGGGGCCCGACACTGAAGCTTTCTTT.

The J gene is TRBJ1-1, the V gene TRBV19; possible D gene TRBD1, 6 bases. The V gene lost 7 bases and the J gene lost 4 bases, with 19 bases spanning the gap. The germline gives CDR1 LNHDA, CDR2 SQIVND (reference sequence). The CDR3 spans 15 residues. The CDR3 protein is CASKPPGDITTEAFF. In DNA form, the CDR3 reads TGTGCCAGTAAGCCCCCCGGGGACATCACCACTGAAGCTTTCTTT. Full variable domain (outside the CDR3, taken from reference TRBV19 and TRBJ1-1): DGGITQSPKYLFRKEGQNVTLSCEQNLNHDAMYWYRQDPGQGLRLIYYSQIVNDFQKGDIAEGYSVSREKKESFPLTVTSAQKNPTAFYLCASKPPGDITTEAFFGQGTRLTVV.